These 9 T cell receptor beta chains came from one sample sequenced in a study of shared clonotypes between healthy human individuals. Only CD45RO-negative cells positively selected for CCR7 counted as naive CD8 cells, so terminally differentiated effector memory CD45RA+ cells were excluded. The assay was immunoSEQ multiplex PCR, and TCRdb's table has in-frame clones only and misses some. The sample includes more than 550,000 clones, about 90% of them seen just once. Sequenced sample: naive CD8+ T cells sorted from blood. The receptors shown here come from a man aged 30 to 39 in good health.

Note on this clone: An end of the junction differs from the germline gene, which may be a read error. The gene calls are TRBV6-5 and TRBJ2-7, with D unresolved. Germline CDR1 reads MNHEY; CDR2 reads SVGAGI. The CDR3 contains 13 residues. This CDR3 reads CASSYSTRGPFAF. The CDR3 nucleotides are TGTGCCAGCAGTTACTCGACGAGAGGTCCTTTTGCCTTC.

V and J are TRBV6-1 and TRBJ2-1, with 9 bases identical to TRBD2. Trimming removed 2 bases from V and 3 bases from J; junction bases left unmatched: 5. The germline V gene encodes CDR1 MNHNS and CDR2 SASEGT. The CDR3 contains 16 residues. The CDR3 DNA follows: TGTGCCAGCAGTGAATTCGGCGGGAGGGGCTACAATGAGCAGTTCTTC. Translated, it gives CASSEFGGRGYNEQFF.

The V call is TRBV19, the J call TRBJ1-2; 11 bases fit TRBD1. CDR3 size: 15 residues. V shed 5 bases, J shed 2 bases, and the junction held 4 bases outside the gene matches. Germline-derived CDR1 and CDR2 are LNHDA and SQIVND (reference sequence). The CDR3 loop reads CASSVDRGPNYGYTF. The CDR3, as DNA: TGTGCCAGTAGTGTGGACAGGGGGCCCAACTATGGCTACACCTTC.

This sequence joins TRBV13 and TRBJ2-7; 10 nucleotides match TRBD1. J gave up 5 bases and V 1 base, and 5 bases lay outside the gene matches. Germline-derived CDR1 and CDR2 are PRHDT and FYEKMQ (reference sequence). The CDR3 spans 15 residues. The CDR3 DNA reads TGTGCCAGCAGCTTAGCGGGACAGGGGTACCACGAGCAGTACTTC. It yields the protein CASSLAGQGYHEQYF. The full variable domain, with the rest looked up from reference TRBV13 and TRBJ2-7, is AAGVIQSPRHLIKEKRETATLKCYPIPRHDTVYWYQQGPGQDPQFLISFYEKMQSDKGSIPDRFSAQQFSDYHSELNMSSLELGDSALYFCASSLAGQGYHEQYFGPGTRLTVT.

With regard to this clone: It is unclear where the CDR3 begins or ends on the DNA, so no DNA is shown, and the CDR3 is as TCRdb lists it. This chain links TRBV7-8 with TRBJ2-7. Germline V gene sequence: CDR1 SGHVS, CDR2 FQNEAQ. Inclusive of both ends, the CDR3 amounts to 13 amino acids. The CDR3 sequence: CASTLGTSREQYF.

CDR3 residues: CAWSHTGFSYEQYF. For the CDR3, the DNA is TGTGCCTGGAGCCATACAGGGTTCTCCTACGAGCAGTACTTC. The rearrangement uses TRBV30 and TRBJ2-7, with D maybe TRBD1 (6 bases). This CDR3 has 14 amino acids. Between the trimmed V and J ends, which lost 3 bases and 0 bases, there was a span of 12 bases. The germline V gene encodes CDR1 GTSNPN and CDR2 SVGIG (reference sequence).

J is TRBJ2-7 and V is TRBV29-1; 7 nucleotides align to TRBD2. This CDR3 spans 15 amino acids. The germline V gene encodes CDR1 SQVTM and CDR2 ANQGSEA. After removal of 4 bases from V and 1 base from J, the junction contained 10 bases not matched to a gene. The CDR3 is CSVGPVAGTSYEQYF. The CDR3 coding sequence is TGCAGCGTTGGTCCCGTAGCGGGCACTTCCTACGAGCAGTACTTC.

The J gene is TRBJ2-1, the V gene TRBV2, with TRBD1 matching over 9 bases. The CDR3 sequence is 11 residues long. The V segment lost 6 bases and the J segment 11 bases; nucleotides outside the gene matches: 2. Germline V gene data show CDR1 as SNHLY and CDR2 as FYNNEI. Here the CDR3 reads CASRGTGKQFF. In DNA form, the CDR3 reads TGTGCCAGCAGGGGGACAGGGAAGCAGTTCTTC.

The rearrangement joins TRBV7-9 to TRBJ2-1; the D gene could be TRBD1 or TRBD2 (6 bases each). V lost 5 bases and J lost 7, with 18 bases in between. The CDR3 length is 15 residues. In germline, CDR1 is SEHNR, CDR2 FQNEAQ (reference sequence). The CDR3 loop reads CASSPRGERVNEQFF. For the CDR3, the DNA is TGTGCCAGCAGCCCGAGGGGGGAGAGGGTGAATGAGCAGTTCTTC. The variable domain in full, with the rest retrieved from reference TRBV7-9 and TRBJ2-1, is DTGVSQNPRHKITKRGQNVTFRCDPISEHNRLYWYRQTLGQGPEFLTYFQNEAQLEKSRLLSDRFSAERPKGSFSTLEIQRTEQGDSAMYLCASSPRGERVNEQFFGPGTRLTVL.